This TCR beta chain was recorded in a study of cytomegalovirus exposure and HLA in healthy donors. Study-wide results and limits: Reports showed the classifier diagnosing cytomegalovirus status with high specificity and sensitivity.

Per germline, CDR1 SGDLS and CDR2 YYNGEE. CDR3 length: 16 residues. V dropped 4 bases and J dropped 7; count of bases not matched to a gene: 12. With respect to this clone: The antigen is not known.

Primers for the PCR totalled 60 Vbeta and 13 Jbeta. The method was immunoSEQ multiplex PCR; TCRdb's version includes in-frame clones alone and lacks a portion of them. This sample lists around 50,000 clones; its ten largest clones have around 5.6%. This chain connects TRBV9 to TRBJ2-1; 9 bases map to TRBD2. The sample comprised PBMCs. The sequence was obtained from a male donor in good health and CMV-seropositive. CDR3 protein: CASSPRRLAERNEQFF. DNA of the CDR3: TGTGCCAGCAGCCCGAGAAGACTAGCGGAAAGGAATGAGCAGTTCTTC.